These 9 T cell receptor beta chains were sequenced from one sample in a study of persistence of HIV-infected CD4 T cells (dated by TCRdb to the early 2020s). No antigens are known for them. The immunoSEQ hsTCRB assay version 4 in survey mode was used to sequence TCRbeta repertoires from genomic DNA. TCRdb carries this immuneACCESS record with in-frame sequences only. Its versions omit some clonotypes, under half of them owing to an unresolved V gene in the studies checked, with the rest unexplained. The sample includes about 43,000 clones, with 80% to 90% observed a single time. The biggest ten clones account for around 0.92% of the sample. In light of the paper, this sample's treatment or condition label describes: suppressive antiretroviral therapy. As a nonspecific positive control representing the CD4+ T cell repertoire, cells were stimulated with anti-CD3/anti-CD28 magnetic beads. CD4+ T cells that responded were sorted based on upregulation of both CD40 ligand and CD69.

Sequenced here: CD4+ T cells sorted from PBMCs after approximately 18-hour stimulation, sampled from a patient who received antiretroviral therapy. In light of the paper, this sample's cell subset or site label describes: CD40L+CD69+ CD4 T cells responding to anti-CD3/anti-CD28 beads, representing the overall repertoire. These receptors were collected from an adult man with HIV who was CMV-seropositive.

This chain joins TRBV7-9 and TRBJ1-6; 9 bases are shared with TRBD1. The CDR3 totals 16 residues. J gave up 5 bases and V 5 bases, and 7 bases lay outside the gene matches. Germline V lookup: CDR1 SEHNR, CDR2 FQNEAQ (reference sequence). CDR3 nucleotide sequence: TGTGCCAGCAGCCCTACAGGGGGCAGCAATAATTCACCCCTCCACTTT. The encoded protein is CASSPTGGSNNSPLHF.

The chain combines TRBV2 with TRBJ1-2; 9 nucleotides align to TRBD1. Per the germline V gene, CDR1 is SNHLY and CDR2 is FYNNEI. The CDR3 has 16 residues. V was pared by 0 bases and J by 5 bases, with 7 bases of the junction left unmatched. In nucleotides, the CDR3 is TGTGCCAGCAGTGAAGCCCCGGGACAGGGAAGATATGGCTACACCTTC. Its translation: CASSEAPGQGRYGYTF.

This clone turned up a few times. This chain uses TRBV7-3 with TRBJ1-1, with 8 bases identical to TRBD1. This CDR3 is built from 16 residues. Germline CDR1 SGHTA, CDR2 FQGTGA. V lost 5 bases, J lost 3 bases, and 11 bases stayed unmatched. CDR3 in amino acids: CASSRQGSGLYTEAFF. In DNA form, the CDR3 reads TGTGCCAGCAGCCGACAGGGGAGTGGTTTGTACACTGAAGCTTTCTTT.

The V gene is TRBV2, the J gene TRBJ1-1; 10 positions match TRBD1. Germline V lookup: CDR1 SNHLY, CDR2 FYNNEI. This CDR3 has 14 amino acids. V lost 3 bases, J lost 6 bases, and 4 bases stayed unmatched. The CDR3 loop reads CASSDYGQGAEAFF. CDR3 DNA sequence: TGTGCCAGCAGTGACTATGGACAGGGGGCTGAAGCTTTCTTT.

This clone came up once. The V and J genes are TRBV5-6 and TRBJ2-1; 10 nucleotides agree with TRBD1. V lost 3 bases to trimming and J lost 9 bases; unmatched junction nucleotides: 3. CDR1 and CDR2 from the germline V gene are SGHDT and YYEEEE. The CDR3 totals 13 residues. The CDR3 is CASSWTGGGEQFF. The CDR3 DNA sequence: TGTGCCAGCAGCTGGACAGGGGGAGGTGAGCAGTTCTTC.

The rearrangement joins TRBV7-6 to TRBJ2-1; the match to TRBD2 covers 10 bases. Germline CDR1 reads SGHVS; CDR2 reads FNYEAQ. This CDR3 is built from 17 residues. With 5 bases clipped from V and 7 bases from J, the junction kept 14 bases outside the gene matches. The CDR3 region is CASSRTPHSGGRNEQFF. The CDR3 DNA follows: TGTGCCAGCAGCCGAACCCCACATAGCGGGGGGAGAAATGAGCAGTTCTTC. Supplemented by reference TRBV7-6 and TRBJ2-1, the full variable domain reads GAGVSQSPRYKVTKRGQDVALRCDPISGHVSLYWYRQALGQGPEFLTYFNYEAQQDKSGLPNDRFSAERPEGSISTLTIQRTEQRDSAMYRCASSRTPHSGGRNEQFFGPGTRLTVL.

The rearrangement uses TRBV7-9 and TRBJ2-3; D unclear. Germline V gene sequence: CDR1 SEHNR, CDR2 FQNEAQ (reference sequence). The CDR3 loop spans 13 amino acids. V dropped 5 bases and J dropped 4 bases, with 10 bases sitting between them. CDR3 region: CASSPKGPDTQYF. CDR3 nucleotides: TGTGCCAGCAGCCCGAAGGGCCCAGATACGCAGTATTTT.

The chain employs TRBV4-1 and TRBJ1-4, with D perhaps TRBD1 (5 bases). V was trimmed by 1 base and J by 8 bases, leaving 26 bases between them. Per germline, CDR1 MGHRA and CDR2 YSYEKL. The CDR3 has 19 residues. The CDR3: CASSQVARQGGGRREKLFF. DNA of the CDR3: TGCGCCAGCAGCCAAGTAGCTCGGCAGGGAGGAGGTCGAAGGGAAAAACTGTTTTTT.

This clone was picked up a small number of times. This chain links TRBV15 with TRBJ1-5; D is possibly TRBD1 (6 bases). The CDR3 runs to 15 residues. CDR1 LNHNV and CDR2 YYDKDF come from the germline V gene (reference sequence). V was shortened by 3 bases and J by 3 bases, with 12 bases between the two germline ends. The CDR3 spells CATSRETGLNQPQHF. In DNA form, the CDR3 reads TGTGCCACCAGCAGGGAGACAGGCCTCAATCAGCCCCAGCATTTT.